This T cell receptor (beta chain) was identified in a study of cytomegalovirus exposure and HLA in healthy donors (dated 2017 in TCRdb). About the investigation overall: According to an earlier analysis of 550 to 700 of the donors, 150 million to 200 million T cells yielded approximately 120 million unique TCR beta sequences and roughly 280 Gb of sequence data. An early release covering more than 500 HLA-typed donors comprised 250 to 350 gigabases of sequencing data and approximately 80 million unique TCR sequences. Of the roughly 400 genotyped donors, 81% fell in the genetic ancestry cluster associated with self-reported Caucasian donors. The study was designed to test whether signatures of past pathogen exposure could be identified by cataloging public T cell receptors. The T cell repertoires of roughly 660 subjects were profiled by immunosequencing and related to cytomegalovirus serostatus. In addition to the first cohort of several hundred subjects, a separate validation cohort of approximately 130 different subjects was used. To predict cytomegalovirus infection status, the study combined high-throughput TCR immunosequencing, statistical association of individual TCRs with disease status, and machine learning. A later analysis re-analyzed previously published TCR beta repertoires from 650 to 800 donors and added high-resolution HLA genotyping to study TCR occurrence patterns. The later analysis used no new phenotypic data to find candidate immune exposures, relying instead on TCR beta sequences and their occurrence across donors. To decide whether each TCR beta V gene segment behaved as functional or pseudogenic, an earlier analysis of 587 of the donors relied on high-throughput TCR beta sequencing. Donor age, sex, ethnicity and CMV serostatus were compiled together with the repertoire data. Genome-wide SNP genotypes for about 65% of the 666 donors were used in a later genetic analysis, which treated that subset as a discovery cohort. Every repertoire in the discovery cohort had been generated on one and the same sequencing platform. HLA typing covered class I and class II loci at four-digit resolution. Typing coverage varied by locus: about 629-630 donors for A, B, C, DRB1 and DQB1; about 520 for DQA1; more than 600 for DPA1; about 450 for DPB1. Because of strong linkage in the cohort, roughly five DR-DQ haplotypes were treated as single units for association and clustering. Across some 400 genotyped donors of the cohort, an average of roughly 230,000 unique TCR beta nucleotide sequences per donor were sequenced, and roughly 18% of those sequences were non-productive.

Library preparation used the immunoSEQ multiplex PCR assay. For the multiplex PCR, a mixture combining 60 forward primers for TCR Vbeta segments and 13 reverse primers for TCR Jbeta segments was used. The CDR3 region of rearranged TCR beta genes was amplified from genomic DNA with a multiplex PCR assay. On the Illumina HiSeq System, the amplified TCR beta libraries were sequenced as 87-base-pair reads. In the paper's pipeline: A later analysis tallied roughly 80 million unique TCR beta chains across the approximately 670 repertoires, and approximately 12 million of those chains were shared by two or more donors. Raw reads were error-corrected and collapsed into unique sequences by a nearest-neighbor algorithm in which closely related sequences were merged to remove PCR and sequencing errors. V, D and J gene segments were assigned by aligning CDR3 sequences to IMGT reference sequences. For a sequence to be retained, a match of at least six nucleotides was required to both a V gene segment and a J gene segment. Rearrangements were called productive when the CDR3 lacked stop codons and stayed in frame with V and J; all others were non-productive. Following IMGT convention, CDR3 was defined as the stretch from the second conserved V-encoded cysteine up to the conserved J-encoded phenylalanine. The earlier analysis of roughly 590 of the donors excluded sequences that lacked an unambiguous match to a single V gene segment. In an earlier analysis of some 590 of the donors, a V segment was called functional when productive rearrangements were above 56.7%, and segregating when the standard deviation between donors exceeded 5%. To diagnose cytomegalovirus status from the catalog of TCR beta chain sequences, a statistical classification framework was built. In a later analysis, TCR nucleotide sequences were compared against IMGT/GENE-DB human TR gene sequences so that V and J genes could be assigned. A later analysis assigned CDR3 sequences and most-parsimonious VDJ recombination scenarios with the TCRdist pipeline. A later analysis defined each TCR beta chain by its CDR3 amino acid sequence plus V-gene family, and excluded reads lacking a unique V-gene family. As a way to deal with suspected cross-contamination and a sequencing artifact, a later analysis dropped 450 to 600 nucleotide sequences that were highly shared and had low generation probability. A later analysis calculated a clonal expansion index for each public chain from normalized within-repertoire ranks of inferred template counts. A later analysis computed generation probabilities with a VDJ recombination model fitted to out-of-frame rearrangements, and checked the results against IGoR. In a later analysis, hypergeometric tests were used to score TCR-TCR, TCR-HLA and TCR-CMV co-occurrence, with a repertoire-size bias correction applied to TCR pairs. To estimate false discovery rates, a later analysis permuted the HLA or CMV assignments 20 times. In a later analysis, co-occurring TCRs were grouped with DBSCAN, and TCRdist sequence similarity was added when clustering was performed within HLA-allele-positive subsets. Co-occurrence clustering excluded repertoires with fewer than 30,000 or more than 120,000 public chains, plus five with anomalous nucleotide sharing. TCRdb holds this immuneACCESS table with in-frame rearrangements only. Some clones are missing; in checked studies, unresolved V genes explain under half, and the rest has no known cause. V and J calls and clone size follow that table, whereas D and trimming were derived from the DNA. Counted in this sample were approximately 100,000 clones; 65% to 80% of them appeared once. 10% to 11% of the sample comes from the top ten.

Note on this clone: This receptor's antigen is unknown. No base quality values were provided; no much bigger clone lies one nucleotide off.

In total, around 600 healthy bone marrow donors made up the cohort. At the time of sampling, all cohort members were nominally healthy, though unrecorded immune exposures were likely present. The donor was CMV seropositive and belonged to the group of 250 to 300 seropositive cohort members. Every donor gave a peripheral blood sample, and the peripheral blood mononuclear cells from that sample were used for TCR beta sequencing. The Qiagen DNeasy Blood Extraction Kit was used to extract genomic DNA from the blood cell samples. V gives up 6 bases and J gives up 3 bases, and the segment between their germline ends measures 12 bases. The CDR3 covers 14 residues, taking in both the cysteine and the phenylalanine. The sequence is cut down to CDR3 DNA, 42 bases in frame from base 1. The CDR1 and CDR2 encoded by the germline V gene are SGHTA and FQGNSA. Beyond this particular receptor, the publication reports: In a later analysis, most CMV-associated TCR beta chains were found to appear HLA-restricted, with HLA associations seemingly driven largely by CMV exposure. In a later analysis, TCR association rates were found to vary across HLA loci, with the most associated TCRs seen for DRB1 alleles and the fewest for HLA-C alleles. The presence/absence analyses assumed that sequencing depth was roughly uniform across donors, and that assumption may not be true. The only immune exposure information available for the cohort was CMV serostatus. A further reported finding was that TCR beta sequences accurately predicted the HLA-A and HLA-B alleles for most subjects in the first cohort. In a later genetic analysis, fewer N-insertions in productive TCRs were reported among donors in an Asian-associated ancestry cluster than the roughly 670-donor mean. Only TCR beta chains were sequenced in this cohort, and the absence of alpha or paired-chain data limited detectable features. Three of the identified cytomegalovirus-associated TCR beta chains were confirmed in vitro to be specific for cytomegalovirus antigens. A cluster of highly shared sequence variants was judged likely to represent a technical artifact of the sequencing pipeline. Strong co-occurrence of HLA alleles, especially DR and DQ, made assigning TCR associations to individual alleles difficult. The classifier was reported to diagnose cytomegalovirus status with high specificity and sensitivity in both the original and validation cohorts. The study gave a list of under 200 TCR beta chains associated with cytomegalovirus. While some public TCRs were present in many individuals, most TCR sequences turned up only very rarely across donors. In a later genetic analysis, a missense DCLRE1C variant was associated with V-gene and J-gene trimming of TCR beta chains, and the association was replicated in an independent cohort. In an earlier analysis of some 640 of the donors, most TCR beta V segments were observed in productive rearrangements about 87% or about 30% of the time, broadly matching IMGT annotations. The earlier analysis of approximately 560 of the donors excluded approximately 15 rarely observed V segments, including chromosome 9 orphons, because counts were too low. Because HLA typing was unavailable for some donors at each locus, only the typed subset was used in association tests. A later analysis found that HLA-associated TCR beta chains were more clonally expanded and had lower generation probabilities than equally common non-associated chains. According to the authors, the approach could potentially be generalized to other disease states and immunological phenotypes. Specific HLA alleles were associated with 16,951 TCR beta sequences at a false discovery rate of 0.05 in a later analysis. Correlated functional status among segregating V segments might reflect linkage disequilibrium, but an unknown experimental factor could not be ruled out. The 87-base-pair reads could not distinguish some IMGT-functional V segments, including TRBV6-2 and TRBV6-3, so those segments were excluded. According to a later analysis, parvovirus B19, influenza, CMV and Epstein-Barr virus appeared linked to several top co-occurrence clusters.

The sample was PBMCs. The receptor was derived from a man aged 40-50 years in good health and CMV-seropositive. The rearrangement joined TRBV7-2 to TRBJ1-5; no D gene can be assigned with confidence. The sequence in DNA is TGTGCCAGCAGTTATAGTGGGCTCAATCAGCCCCAGCATTTT. This gives the protein CASSYSGLNQPQHF.